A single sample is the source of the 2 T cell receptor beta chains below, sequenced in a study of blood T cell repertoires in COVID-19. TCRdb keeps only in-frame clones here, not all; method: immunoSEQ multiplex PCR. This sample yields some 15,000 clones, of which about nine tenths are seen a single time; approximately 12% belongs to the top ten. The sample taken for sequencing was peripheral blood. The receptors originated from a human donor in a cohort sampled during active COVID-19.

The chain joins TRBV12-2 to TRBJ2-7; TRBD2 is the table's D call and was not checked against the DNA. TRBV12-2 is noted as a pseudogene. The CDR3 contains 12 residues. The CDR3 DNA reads TGTGCAAGTCGCATCCTGCGATATGGGCAGTACTTC. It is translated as CASRILRYGQYF.

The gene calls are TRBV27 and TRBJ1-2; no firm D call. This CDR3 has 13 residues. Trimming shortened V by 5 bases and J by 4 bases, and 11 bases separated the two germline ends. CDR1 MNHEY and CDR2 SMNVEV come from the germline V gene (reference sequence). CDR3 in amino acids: CASSQRGGYGYTF. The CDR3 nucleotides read TGTGCCAGCAGTCAACGGGGTGGCTATGGCTACACCTTC.